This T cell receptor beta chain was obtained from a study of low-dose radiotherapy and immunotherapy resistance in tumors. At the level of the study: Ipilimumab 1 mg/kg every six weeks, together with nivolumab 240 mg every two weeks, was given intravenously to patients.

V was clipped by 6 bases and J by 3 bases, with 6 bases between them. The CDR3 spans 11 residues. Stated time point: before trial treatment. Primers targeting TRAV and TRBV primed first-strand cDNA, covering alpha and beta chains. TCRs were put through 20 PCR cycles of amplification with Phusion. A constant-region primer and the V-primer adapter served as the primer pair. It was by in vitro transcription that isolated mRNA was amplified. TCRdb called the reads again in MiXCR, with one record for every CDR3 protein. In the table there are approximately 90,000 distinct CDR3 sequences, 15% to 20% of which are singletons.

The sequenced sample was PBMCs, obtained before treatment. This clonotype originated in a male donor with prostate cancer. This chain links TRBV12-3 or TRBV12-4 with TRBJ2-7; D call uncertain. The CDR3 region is CASRLFYEQYF. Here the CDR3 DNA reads TGTGCCAGCAGACTGTTCTACGAGCAGTACTTC.